The source of this T cell receptor (beta chain) is a study of CD8 T cells in ankylosing spondylitis. Study outcomes and limitations: A TCR beta motif of fewer than ten highly homologous variants seemed to mark ankylosing spondylitis blood. Matched ankylosing spondylitis synovial fluid reportedly showed significant enrichment of disease-linked clones.

On this clonotype itself: Its specificity is not known.

Via MiXCR, TCRdb re-called the 5' RACE reads, giving one row per CDR3 protein. The sample yields 750,000 to 850,000 distinct CDR3 sequences, 10% to 15% seen once. The origin of this receptor is a male donor with ankylosing spondylitis. Sequenced input: blood, either unsorted or a sorted T cell fraction (not recorded which).

CDR3 amino acids: CASSLAGGTGGYEQYF. In nucleotides, the CDR3 is TGTGCCAGCAGCTTAGCCGGAGGGACAGGGGGATACGAGCAGTACTTC. V usage is TRBV7-9 and J usage is TRBJ2-7, with 11 bases lining up with TRBD1. The CDR3 covers 16 residues. V was pared by 0 bases and J by 4 bases, with 5 bases of the junction left unmatched. The germline V gene has CDR1 SEHNR and CDR2 FQNEAQ (reference sequence). Full variable domain (rest looked up from reference TRBV7-9 and TRBJ2-7): DTGVSQNPRHKITKRGQNVTFRCDPISEHNRLYWYRQTLGQGPEFLTYFQNEAQLEKSRLLSDRFSAERPKGSFSTLEIQRTEQGDSAMYLCASSLAGGTGGYEQYFGPGTRLTVT.